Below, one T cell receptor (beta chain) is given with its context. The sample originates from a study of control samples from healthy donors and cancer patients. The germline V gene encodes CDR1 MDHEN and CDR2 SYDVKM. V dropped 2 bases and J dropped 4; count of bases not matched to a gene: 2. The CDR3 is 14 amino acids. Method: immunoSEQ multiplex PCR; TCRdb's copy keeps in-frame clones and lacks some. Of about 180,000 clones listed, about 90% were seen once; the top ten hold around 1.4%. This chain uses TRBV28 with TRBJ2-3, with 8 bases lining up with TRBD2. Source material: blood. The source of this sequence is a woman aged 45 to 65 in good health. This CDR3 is CASSLRGGSDTQYF. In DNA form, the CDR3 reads TGTGCCAGCAGTTTACGGGGGGGCTCAGATACGCAGTATTTT. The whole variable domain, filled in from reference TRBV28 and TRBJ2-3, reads DVKVTQSSRYLVKRTGEKVFLECVQDMDHENMFWYRQDPGLGLRLIYFSYDVKMKEKGDIPEGYSVSREKKERFSLILESASTNQTSMYLCASSLRGGSDTQYFGPGTRLTVL.